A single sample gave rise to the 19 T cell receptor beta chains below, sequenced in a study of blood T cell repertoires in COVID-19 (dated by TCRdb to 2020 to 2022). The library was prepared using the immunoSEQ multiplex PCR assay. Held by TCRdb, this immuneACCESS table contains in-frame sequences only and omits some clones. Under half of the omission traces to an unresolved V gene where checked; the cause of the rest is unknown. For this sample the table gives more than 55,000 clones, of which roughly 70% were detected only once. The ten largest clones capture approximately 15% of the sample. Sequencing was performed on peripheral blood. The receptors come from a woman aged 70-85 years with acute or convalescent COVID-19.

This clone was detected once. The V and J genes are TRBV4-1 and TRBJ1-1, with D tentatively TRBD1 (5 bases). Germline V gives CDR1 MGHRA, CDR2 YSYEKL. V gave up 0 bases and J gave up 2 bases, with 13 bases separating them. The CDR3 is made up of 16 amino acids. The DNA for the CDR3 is TGCGCCAGCAGCCAAGAACCCCACAGGTCCAACACTGAAGCTTTCTTT. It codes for CASSQEPHRSNTEAFF.

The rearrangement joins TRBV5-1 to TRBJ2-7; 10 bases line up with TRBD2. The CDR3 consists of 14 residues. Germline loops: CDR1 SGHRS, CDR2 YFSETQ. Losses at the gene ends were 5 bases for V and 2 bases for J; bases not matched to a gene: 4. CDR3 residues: CASRAGTSAYEQYF. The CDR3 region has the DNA TGCGCCAGCAGAGCCGGGACTAGCGCCTACGAGCAGTACTTC.

The chain's CDR3 is CASSPGLGNEQYV. The CDR3 region has the DNA TGTGCCAGCTCACCAGGGTTGGGCAACGAGCAGTACGTC. The genes are TRBV18 and TRBJ2-7; the D is unclear. V was pared by 2 bases and J by 5 bases, with 10 bases between. The CDR3 covers 13 residues. Germline V gives CDR1 KGHSH, CDR2 LQKENI.

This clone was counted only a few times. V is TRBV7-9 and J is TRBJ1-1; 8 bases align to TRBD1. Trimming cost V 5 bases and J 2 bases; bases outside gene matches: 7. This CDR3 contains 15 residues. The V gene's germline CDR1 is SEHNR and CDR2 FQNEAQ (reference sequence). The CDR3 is CASSGGTGFNTEAFF. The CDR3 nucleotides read TGTGCCAGCAGCGGAGGGACAGGATTTAACACTGAAGCTTTCTTT.

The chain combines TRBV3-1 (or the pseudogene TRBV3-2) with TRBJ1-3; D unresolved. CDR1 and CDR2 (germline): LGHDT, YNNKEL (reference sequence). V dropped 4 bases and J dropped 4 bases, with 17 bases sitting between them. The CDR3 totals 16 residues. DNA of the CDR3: TGTGCCAGCAGCCTCAACGGGATGCCTGGGGGAAACACCATATATTTT. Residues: CASSLNGMPGGNTIYF.

The CDR3 loop is CASSYSGSGQTEAFF. The CDR3 bases are TGTGCCAGCAGTTACTCGGGGTCTGGACAGACTGAAGCTTTCTTT. This chain joins TRBV6-5 and TRBJ1-1; tentative D call: TRBD1 (6 bases). CDR1 MNHEY and CDR2 SVGAGI come from the germline V gene. V was trimmed by 0 bases and J by 5 bases, leaving 13 bases between them. This CDR3 comprises 15 residues.

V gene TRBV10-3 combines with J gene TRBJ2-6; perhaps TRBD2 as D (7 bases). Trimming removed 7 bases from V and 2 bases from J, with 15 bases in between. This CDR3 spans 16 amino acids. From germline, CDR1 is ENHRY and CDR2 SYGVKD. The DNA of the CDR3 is TGTGCCATCACCCGGGGGGCCGGGGCTGGGGCCAACGTCCTGACTTTC. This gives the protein CAITRGAGAGANVLTF.

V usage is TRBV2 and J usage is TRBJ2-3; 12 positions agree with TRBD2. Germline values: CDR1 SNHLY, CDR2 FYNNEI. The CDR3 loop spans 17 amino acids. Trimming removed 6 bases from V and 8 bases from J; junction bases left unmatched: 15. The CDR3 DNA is TGTGCCAGCAGCCCCTGGGCTAGCGGGGGGGCCGGGAGTACGCAGTATTTT. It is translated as CASSPWASGGAGSTQYF. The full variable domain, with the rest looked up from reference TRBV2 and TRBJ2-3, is EPEVTQTPSHQVTQMGQEVILRCVPISNHLYFYWYRQILGQKVEFLVSFYNNEISEKSEIFDDQFSVERPDGSNFTLKIRSTKLEDSAMYFCASSPWASGGAGSTQYFGPGTRLTVL.

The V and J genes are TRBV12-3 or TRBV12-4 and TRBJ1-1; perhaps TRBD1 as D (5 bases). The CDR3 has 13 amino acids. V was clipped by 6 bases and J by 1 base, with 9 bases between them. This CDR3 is CASRLGGNTEAFF. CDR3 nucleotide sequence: TGTGCCAGCAGGCTCGGGGGGAACACTGAAGCTTTCTTT.

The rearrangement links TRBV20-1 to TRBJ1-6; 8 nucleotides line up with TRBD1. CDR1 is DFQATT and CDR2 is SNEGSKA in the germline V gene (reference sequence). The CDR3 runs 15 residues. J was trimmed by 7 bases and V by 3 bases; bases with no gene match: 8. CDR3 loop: CSASGRRGLNSPLHF. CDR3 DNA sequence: TGCAGTGCTAGTGGACGCAGGGGGCTGAATTCACCCCTCCACTTT.

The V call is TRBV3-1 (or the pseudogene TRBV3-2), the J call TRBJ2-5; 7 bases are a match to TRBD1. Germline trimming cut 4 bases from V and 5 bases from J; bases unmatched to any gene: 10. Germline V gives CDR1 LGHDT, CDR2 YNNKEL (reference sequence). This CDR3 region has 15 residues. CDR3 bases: TGTGCCAGCAGCCCAGGGGGTGCACGGTATGAGACCCAGTACTTC. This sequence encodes CASSPGGARYETQYF.

CDR3 amino acids: CASQGTGVAYEQYF. The CDR3, as DNA: TGTGCCAGCCAGGGGACAGGGGTAGCCTACGAGCAGTACTTC. V usage is TRBV3-1 (or the pseudogene TRBV3-2) and J usage is TRBJ2-7, with 10 bases aligning to TRBD1. Per germline, CDR1 LGHDT and CDR2 YNNKEL (reference sequence). V lost 8 bases and J lost 2; bases outside the gene matches: 6. The CDR3 spans 14 residues.

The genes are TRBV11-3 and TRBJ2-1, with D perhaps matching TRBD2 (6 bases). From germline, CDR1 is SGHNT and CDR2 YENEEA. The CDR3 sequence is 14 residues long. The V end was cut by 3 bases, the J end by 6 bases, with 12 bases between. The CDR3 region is CASSLTRISNEQFF. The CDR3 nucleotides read TGTGCCAGCAGCTTGACTAGGATTTCCAATGAGCAGTTCTTC.

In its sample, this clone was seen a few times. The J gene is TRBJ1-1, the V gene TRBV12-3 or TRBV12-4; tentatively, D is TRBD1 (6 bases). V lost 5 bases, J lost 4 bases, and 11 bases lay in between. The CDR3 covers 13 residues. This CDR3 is CASSMGGPTEAFF. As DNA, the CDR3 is TGTGCCAGCAGTATGGGGGGGCCCACTGAAGCTTTCTTT.

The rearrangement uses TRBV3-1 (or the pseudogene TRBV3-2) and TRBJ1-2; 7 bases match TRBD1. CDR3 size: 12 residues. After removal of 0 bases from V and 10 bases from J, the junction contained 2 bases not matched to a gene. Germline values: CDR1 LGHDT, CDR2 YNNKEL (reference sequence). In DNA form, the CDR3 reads TGTGCCAGCAGCCAAGATACAGGGGCCTACACCTTC. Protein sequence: CASSQDTGAYTF.

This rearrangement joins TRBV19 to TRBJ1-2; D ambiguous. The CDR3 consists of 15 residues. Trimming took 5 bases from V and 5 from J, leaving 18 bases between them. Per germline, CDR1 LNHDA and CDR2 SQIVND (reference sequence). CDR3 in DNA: TGTGCCAGTAGTCCGTCGGGAGGGCTGGGGTATGGCTACACCTTC. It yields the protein CASSPSGGLGYGYTF. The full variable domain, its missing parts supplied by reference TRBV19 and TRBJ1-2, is DGGITQSPKYLFRKEGQNVTLSCEQNLNHDAMYWYRQDPGQGLRLIYYSQIVNDFQKGDIAEGYSVSREKKESFPLTVTSAQKNPTAFYLCASSPSGGLGYGYTFGSGTRLTVV.

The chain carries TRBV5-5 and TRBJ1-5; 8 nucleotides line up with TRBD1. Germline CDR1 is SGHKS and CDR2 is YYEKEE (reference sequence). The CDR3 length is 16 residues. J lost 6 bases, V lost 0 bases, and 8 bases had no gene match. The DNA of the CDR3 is TGTGCCAGCAGCTTGGGACAGGGGTTAGTAAGTCAGCCCCAGCATTTT. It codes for CASSLGQGLVSQPQHF.

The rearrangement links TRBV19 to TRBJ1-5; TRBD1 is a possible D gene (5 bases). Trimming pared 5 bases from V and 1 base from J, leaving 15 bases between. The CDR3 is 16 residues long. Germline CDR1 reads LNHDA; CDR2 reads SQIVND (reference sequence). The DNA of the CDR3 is TGTGCCAGTAGTCGCGGAGGGGAGTTCAGCAATCAGCCCCAGCATTTT. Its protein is CASSRGGEFSNQPQHF.

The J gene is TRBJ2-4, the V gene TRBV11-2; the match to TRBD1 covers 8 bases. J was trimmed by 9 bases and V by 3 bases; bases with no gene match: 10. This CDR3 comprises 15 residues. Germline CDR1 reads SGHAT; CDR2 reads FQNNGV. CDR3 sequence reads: CASSFEPSTGGIQYF. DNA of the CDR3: TGTGCCAGCAGCTTCGAGCCCTCCACAGGGGGCATTCAGTACTTC. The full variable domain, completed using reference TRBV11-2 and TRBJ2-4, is EAGVAQSPRYKIIEKRQSVAFWCNPISGHATLYWYQQILGQGPKLLIQFQNNGVVDDSQLPKDRFSAERLKGVDSTLKIQPAKLEDSAVYLCASSFEPSTGGIQYFGAGTRLSVL.